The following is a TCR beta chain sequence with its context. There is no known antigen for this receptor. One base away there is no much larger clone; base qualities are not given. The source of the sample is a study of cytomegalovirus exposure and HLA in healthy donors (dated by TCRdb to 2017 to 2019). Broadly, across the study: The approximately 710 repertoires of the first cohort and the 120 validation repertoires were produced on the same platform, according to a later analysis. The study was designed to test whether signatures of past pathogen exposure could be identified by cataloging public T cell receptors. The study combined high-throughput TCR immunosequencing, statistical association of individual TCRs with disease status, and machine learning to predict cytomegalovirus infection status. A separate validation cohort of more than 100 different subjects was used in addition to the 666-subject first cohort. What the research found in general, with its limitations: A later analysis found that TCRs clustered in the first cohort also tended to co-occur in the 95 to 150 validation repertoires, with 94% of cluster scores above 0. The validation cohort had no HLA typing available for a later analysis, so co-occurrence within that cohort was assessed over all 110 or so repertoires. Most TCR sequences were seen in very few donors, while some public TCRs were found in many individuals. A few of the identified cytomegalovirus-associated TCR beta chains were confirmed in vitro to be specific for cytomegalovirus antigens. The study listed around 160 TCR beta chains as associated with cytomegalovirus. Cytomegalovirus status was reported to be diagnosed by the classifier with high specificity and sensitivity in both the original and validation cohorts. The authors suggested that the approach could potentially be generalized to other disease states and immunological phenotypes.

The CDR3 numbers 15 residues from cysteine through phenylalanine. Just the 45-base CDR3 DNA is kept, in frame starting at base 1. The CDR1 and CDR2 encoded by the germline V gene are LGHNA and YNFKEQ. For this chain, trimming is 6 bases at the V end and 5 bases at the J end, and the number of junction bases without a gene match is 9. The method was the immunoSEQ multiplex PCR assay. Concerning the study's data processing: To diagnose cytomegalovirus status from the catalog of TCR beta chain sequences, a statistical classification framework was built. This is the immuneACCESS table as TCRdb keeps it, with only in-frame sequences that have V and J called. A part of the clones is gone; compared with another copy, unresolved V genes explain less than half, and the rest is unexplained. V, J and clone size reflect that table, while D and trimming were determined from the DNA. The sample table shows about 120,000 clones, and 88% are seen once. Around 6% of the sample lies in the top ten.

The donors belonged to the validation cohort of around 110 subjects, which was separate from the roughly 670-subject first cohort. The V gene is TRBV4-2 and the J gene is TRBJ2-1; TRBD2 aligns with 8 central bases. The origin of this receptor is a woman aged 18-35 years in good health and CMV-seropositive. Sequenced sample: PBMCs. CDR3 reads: CASSFLAGGNNEQFF. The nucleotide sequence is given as TGTGCCAGCAGTTTTCTAGCGGGTGGGAACAATGAGCAGTTCTTC.